This TCR beta chain comes out of a study of shared clonotypes between healthy human individuals (dated by TCRdb to about 2020). Looking at the study overall: A few men and two women, aged 18 to 49 years, made up the cohort. Leukapheresis yielded between about 0.9 and 10 billion PBMCs per donor. To estimate repertoire size and how much clonotypes are shared between individuals, the study performed deep sequencing of blood TCR repertoires from a few healthy adults. To increase sequencing depth and limit assay-specific biases, different laboratories used diverse techniques to prepare libraries and sequence TCR repertoires. For each donor, CD4 naive and CD4 memory were each given three plates, CD8 naive was given two plates, and CD8 memory was given one plate. What the work shows at the level of the full study, not this receptor alone: Pairwise subsampling indicated that sequencing depth was expected to affect the degree of clonotype sharing among donors. The genetic and exposure-history diversity represented was limited by the small number of donors. Larger estimated clonotype richness was generally found for naive subsets than for memory subsets. When several donors were compared, the shared fraction of clonotypes was around 5% for naive CD4, 3.5% for naive CD8, 2% to 2.5% for memory CD4, and about 0.36% for memory CD8. Incomplete sequencing was indicated by rarefaction of sorted-subset datasets, despite the large sequencing depth. Only blood was sampled, and tissue TCR repertoires likely differ from those in blood. Compared with non-shared clonotypes, clonotypes shared by all four sorted-subset donors had higher generation probabilities.

Using the deep immunoSEQ assay, TCR CDR3 regions were amplified from genomic DNA by multiplex PCR. For each cell subset, the extracted genomic DNA was distributed evenly across all wells of several immunoSEQ 96-well plates, and each plate served as one replicate. For sorted subsets, roughly 200 ng of genomic DNA, equivalent to 25,000 to 30,000 T cell genomes, went into each replicate PCR. The purified libraries were quantified using a Qubit 3.0 fluorometer, sized with a Bioanalyzer 2100, and then quantified again using the KAPA Library Quantification kit. Every immunoSEQ 96-well plate was sequenced on a separate single-read 150-cycle Illumina NextSeq 550 flow cell. On the authors' methods: The immunoSEQ output contained only junctional sequences without quality scores, so filtering could not match that applied to full-length reads. Sequences were annotated with PyIR, a Python wrapper for IgBLAST v1.9, and V/J genes and CDR3 were assigned using IMGT germline references. Reads were filtered out if the reads had weak V/J assignments (E-value above 1e-6), no CDR3, stop codons, out-of-frame junctions, or ambiguous translated residues. V3J clonotypes were defined as sequences sharing the same inferred V gene, J gene, and CDR3 amino acid sequence. Percentage overlap between repertoires was calculated by dividing the number of shared unique clonotypes by the size of the smaller repertoire. Three approaches were used to assess repertoire richness: RTK rarefaction, the Chao1 estimator, and Recon v2.1 estimates of unobserved clonotypes. Generation probabilities were computed with OLGA for all TCRbeta clonotypes obtained by the gDNA method from several donors. TCRdb carries this immuneACCESS record with in-frame sequences only. Its versions omit some clonotypes, under half of them owing to an unresolved V gene in the studies checked, with the rest unexplained. That table gives V, J and clone size, and the DNA gave D and trimming. This sample comprises roughly 2.6 million clones, just over 90% of them detected only once. The ten top clones hold around 0.14% of the sample.

About this clone itself: Its recognized antigen is unknown. No base quality information exists; no much larger clone differs at one position.

CDR1 and CDR2 were assigned from the germline V gene as KGHSH and LQKENI. The germline V and J ends show losses of 4 bases and 5 bases respectively, and no gene match explains 4 bases of the junction. The CDR3 contains 15 residues, cysteine and phenylalanine counted. Only the CDR3 part of the read is kept: 45 bases, read in frame from the first base. The donors were healthy, HIV-negative adults with no recently reported acute infections or vaccinations. Every donor was a Caucasian adult residing in Nashville, Tennessee, USA. CD4+ T cells were enriched by magnetic negative selection, after which naive cells were positively selected on CD45RA and the negative fraction was taken as the memory subset. After blood collection by leukapheresis, PBMCs were isolated using Ficoll-Histopaque density gradient centrifugation and then cryopreserved in the vapor phase of liquid nitrogen. Purity and quantity of every magnetically sorted T cell population were checked by analytical flow cytometry. Genomic DNA was isolated from each sorted fraction and quantified by UV absorbance on a Nanodrop 2000c.

The sequence was obtained from a man in his late teens or twenties in good health. The rearranged segments are TRBV18 and TRBJ2-5; a stretch of 13 junction bases matches TRBD2. Sequenced: naive CD4+ T cells sorted from blood. Read against the paper, the sample's cell subset or site label means: CD45RA+ positively selected. In nucleotide form, the sequence is TGTGCCAGCTCACAACGGACTAGCGGGAGTGAGACCCAGTACTTC. Protein translation: CASSQRTSGSETQYF.